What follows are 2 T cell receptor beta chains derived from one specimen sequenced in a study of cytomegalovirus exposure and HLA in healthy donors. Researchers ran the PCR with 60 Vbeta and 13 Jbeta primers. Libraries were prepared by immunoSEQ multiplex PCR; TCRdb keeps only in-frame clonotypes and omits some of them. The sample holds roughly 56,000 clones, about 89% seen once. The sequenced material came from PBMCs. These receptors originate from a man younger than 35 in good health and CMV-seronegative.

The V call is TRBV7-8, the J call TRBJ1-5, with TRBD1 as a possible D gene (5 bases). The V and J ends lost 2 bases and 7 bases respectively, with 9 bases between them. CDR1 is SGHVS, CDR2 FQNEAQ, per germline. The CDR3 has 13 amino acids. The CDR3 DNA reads TGTGCCAGCAGCTTAAGGGGCACCCAGCCCCAGCATTTT. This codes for CASSLRGTQPQHF.

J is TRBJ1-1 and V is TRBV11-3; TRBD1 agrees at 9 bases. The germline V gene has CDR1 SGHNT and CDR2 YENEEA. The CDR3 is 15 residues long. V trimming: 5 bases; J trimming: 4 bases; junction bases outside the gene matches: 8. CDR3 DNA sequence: TGTGCCAGCAGCCTAAACAGGGGGCGGTTCACTGAAGCTTTCTTT. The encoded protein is CASSLNRGRFTEAFF.